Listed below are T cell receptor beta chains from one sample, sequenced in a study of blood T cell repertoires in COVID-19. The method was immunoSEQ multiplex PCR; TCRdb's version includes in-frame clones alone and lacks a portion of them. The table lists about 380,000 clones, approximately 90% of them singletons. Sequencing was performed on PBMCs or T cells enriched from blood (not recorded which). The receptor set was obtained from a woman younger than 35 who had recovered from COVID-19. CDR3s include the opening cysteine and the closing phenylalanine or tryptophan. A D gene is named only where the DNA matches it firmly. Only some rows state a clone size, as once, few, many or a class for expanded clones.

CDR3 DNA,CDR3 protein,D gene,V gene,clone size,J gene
TGTGCCAGCAGCTTGAGAGGGGGCGACCTTGACTACACCTTC,CASSLRGGDLDYTF,TRBD1,TRBV5-4,NA,TRBJ1-2
TGCAGTGCTAGTCAGTTCTCCACAGATACGCAGTATTTT,CSASQFSTDTQYF,NA,TRBV20-1,NA,TRBJ2-3
TGTGCCAGCAGTTACTCGATGGGCAGGGTGGGCGAGCAGTACTTC,CASSYSMGRVGEQYF,NA,TRBV6-5,NA,TRBJ2-7
TGTGCCAGCAGTTTATACAGGGGAGAGGGTCAGCCCCAGCATTTT,CASSLYRGEGQPQHF,TRBD1,TRBV28,NA,TRBJ1-5
TGCAGCGTTGTTGGGGGGAGTAGCACTGAAGCTTTCTTT,CSVVGGSSTEAFF,NA,TRBV29-1,NA,TRBJ1-1
TGTGCCAGCAGCCCTGTGGGGGCGGAGACCCAGTACTTC,CASSPVGAETQYF,NA,TRBV7-9,NA,TRBJ2-5
TGTGCCAGCAGCCAAACAGGGGTTAACACTGAAGCTTTCTTT,CASSQTGVNTEAFF,TRBD1,TRBV11-2,few,TRBJ1-1
TGTGCCAGCAGCGGGGACAGGGGGCGAGAGCAGTACTTC,CASSGDRGREQYF,TRBD1,TRBV7-9,once,TRBJ2-7
TGTGCCAGCTCGGACAGGGCGGGCAATCAGCCCCAGCATTTT,CASSDRAGNQPQHF,TRBD1,TRBV18,NA,TRBJ1-5
TGTGCCAGCAGCCAAGATCGGACGGGGGTAGAGCAGTACTTC,CASSQDRTGVEQYF,NA,TRBV3-1/TRBV3-2,NA,TRBJ2-7
TGTGCCAGCTCACCAGGGGCTAGCGGGAACAATGAGCAGTTCTTC,CASSPGASGNNEQFF,TRBD2,TRBV18,NA,TRBJ2-1
TGTGCCAGCAGCCCGACAGGGATACAGTCGGAGCTGTTTTTT,CASSPTGIQSELFF,TRBD1,TRBV7-8,NA,TRBJ2-2
TGTGCCAGCAGCCTGGGGGGGCGGGGCCGTTACAATGAGCAGTTCTTC,CASSLGGRGRYNEQFF,NA,TRBV3-1/TRBV3-2,NA,TRBJ2-1
TGTGCCAGCAGCCCCCCCGGGACAGGGGGCATCAGCAATCAGCCCCAGCATTTT,CASSPPGTGGISNQPQHF,TRBD1,TRBV7-3,NA,TRBJ1-5
TGTGCCAGCACTAGGGACTTACGAACAGCAGATACGCAGTATTTT,CASTRDLRTADTQYF,NA,TRBV6-5,NA,TRBJ2-3
TGTGCCAGCAGCTTAGCGCTGGGGCAGACCTACGAGCAGTACTTC,CASSLALGQTYEQYF,NA,TRBV7-9,NA,TRBJ2-7
TGCGCCAGCAGCTTGGAAGGGTGGGGGACACTTTTCTCTGGAAACACCATATATTTT,CASSLEGWGTLFSGNTIYF,NA,TRBV5-1,NA,TRBJ1-3
TGTGCCATCAGTGACGGCGGCATGAACACTGAAGCTTTCTTT,CAISDGGMNTEAFF,NA,TRBV10-3,NA,TRBJ1-1
TGTGCCAGTAGTATCGGGACACACACTGAAGCTTTCTTT,CASSIGTHTEAFF,NA,TRBV19,NA,TRBJ1-1
TGCGCCAGCAGCCAAACCAGGGGCCCCGGGGAGCTGTTTTTT,CASSQTRGPGELFF,NA,TRBV4-1,NA,TRBJ2-2